These T cell receptor beta chains were read from a single sample in a study of siplizumab effects on memory and regulatory T cells. Measured with immunoSEQ multiplex PCR; TCRdb has only the in-frame clones, and not every one. This sample has under 150,000 clones, with roughly 94% found just once. Sequenced input: non-Treg CD4+ T cells sorted from blood. These receptors were obtained from a human donor in good health. Each CDR3 is given with its conserved first and last residue. The order of the fields is J gene, D gene, V gene, clone size, CDR3 DNA, CDR3 protein. A D gene is named only where the DNA matches it firmly. A clone size is listed for some rows: how often the clone was seen (once, few, many), or a class if it is expanded.

TRBJ2-7 . TRBV12-2 . TGTGCAAGTCGCCCCCGGGACAGGACTTACCTTAGATCTTCCTACGAGCAGTACTTC CASRPRDRTYLRSSYEQYF
TRBJ1-1 . TRBV7-8 . TGTGCCAGCGGCTTTGGCAGACGATACACTGAAGCTTTCTTT CASGFGRRYTEAFF
TRBJ2-1 . TRBV7-2 . TGTGCCAGCAGCCTAGTGGCTAGCTCGAGCTCCTACAATGAGCAGTTCTTC CASSLVASSSSYNEQFF
TRBJ2-7 TRBD1 TRBV25-1 . TGTGCCAGCAGTGAAAGGGACAGAGAATACGAGCAGTACTTC CASSERDREYEQYF
TRBJ1-6 . TRBV11-1 . TGTGCCAGCAGCTTAGCAAATTCACCCCTCCACTTT CASSLANSPLHF
TRBJ2-5 . TRBV6-1 . TGTGCCAGCAGTCCTCGACAGGCGGAGACCCAGTACTTC CASSPRQAETQYF
TRBJ2-3 . TRBV5-4 once TGTGCCAGCAGCTACGGGGGAGGAGGGAGAGATACGCAGTATTTT CASSYGGGGRDTQYF
TRBJ1-6 TRBD1 TRBV25-1 . TGTGCCAGCAGTGAACCGGACAGGGGGCTTTATAATTCACCCCTCCACTTT CASSEPDRGLYNSPLHF
TRBJ2-7 . TRBV6-5 . TGTGCCAGCAGTTACAAGGCTAACTCGTACGAGCAGTACTTC CASSYKANSYEQYF
TRBJ1-1 . TRBV20-1 once TGCAGTGCTAGAAAAGGGTTCAAGGCTTTCTTT CSARKGFKAFF
TRBJ1-4 TRBD1 TRBV9 . TGTGCCAGCAGCTCGGGACAGGTAGGAGAAAAACTGTTTTTT CASSSGQVGEKLFF
TRBJ1-4 . TRBV18 . TGTGCCAGCTCACCTCCTAATGAAAAACTGTTTTTT CASSPPNEKLFF
TRBJ2-7 . TRBV6-5 . TGTGCCAGCAGTTCCCCAGGGTCTTACGAGCAGTACTTC CASSSPGSYEQYF
TRBJ1-2 TRBD1 TRBV5-8 . TGTGCCAGCAGCCTCATGGAGGGGGCTGGCGGCTACACCTTC CASSLMEGAGGYTF
TRBJ1-5 TRBD1 TRBV18 . TGTGCCAGCTCACCAGACAGGGATCAGCCCCAGCATTTT CASSPDRDQPQHF
TRBJ2-2 . TRBV7-3 . TGTGCCAGCAGCTTATCTGACAAGGGCACCGGGGAGCTGTTTTTT CASSLSDKGTGELFF
TRBJ2-1 TRBD2 TRBV19 . TGTGCCAGTGCTAGCGGGAGGACAAACAATGAGCAGTTCTTC CASASGRTNNEQFF
TRBJ1-2 . TRBV10-2 . TGCGCCAGCAGTGTCCAGACCGGCTATGGCTACACCTTC CASSVQTGYGYTF
TRBJ2-1 . TRBV7-2 . TGTGCCAGCAGCAACCGCCAGGCAACCTACAATGAGCAGTTCTTC CASSNRQATYNEQFF
TRBJ2-3 . TRBV11-3 . TGTGCCACCTCCCGCCGGGGTCAGGAAGATACGCAGTATTTT CATSRRGQEDTQYF
TRBJ2-2 . TRBV7-2 . TGTGCCAGCAGCTTAAGAGAGAACACCGGGGAGCTGTTTTTT CASSLRENTGELFF
TRBJ1-1 . TRBV5-1 . TGCGCCAGCAGCTCCTTAGGGCCCTTGAACACTGAAGCTTTCTTT CASSSLGPLNTEAFF
TRBJ1-2 . TRBV10-3 . TGTGCCATCAGTGAGTCTTCCCGGGGGAACTATGGCTACACCTTC CAISESSRGNYGYTF
TRBJ2-1 . TRBV7-3 . TGTGCCAGCAGCCCGGCCCTTGGCGGAAACGCCTACAATGAGCAGTTCTTC CASSPALGGNAYNEQFF
TRBJ2-7 . TRBV6-5 once TGTGCCAGCAGTTACTCGGCCGGAAAGACATACGAGCAGTACTTC CASSYSAGKTYEQYF
TRBJ2-2 TRBD2 TRBV5-1 . TGCGCCAGCAGCTTCCTAGCGGACACCGGGGAGCTGTTTTTT CASSFLADTGELFF
TRBJ2-3 . TRBV6-5 . TGTGCCTCCCATCGAGGGGGGCGGGGAACAGATACGCAGTATTTT CASHRGGRGTDTQYF
TRBJ2-7 . TRBV7-3 . TGTGCCAGCAGCCGCGGCGGAGGATCGTCTGCCTACGAGCAGTACTTC CASSRGGGSSAYEQYF
TRBJ2-3 TRBD1 TRBV5-6 . TGTGCCAGCAGCTATTGGACAGGGAGCGCAGATACGCAGTATTTT CASSYWTGSADTQYF
TRBJ1-1 TRBD1 TRBV4-1 once TGCGCCAGCAGCCAATTTTACAGGGGGCTGATGAACACTGAAGCTTTCTTT CASSQFYRGLMNTEAFF
TRBJ2-6 . TRBV4-1 . TGCGCCAGCAGCCAAATAGGCAAGAGCTCTGGGGCCAACGTCCTGACTTTC CASSQIGKSSGANVLTF
TRBJ2-1 TRBD2 TRBV7-3 . TGTGCCAGCAAATTCGCGGGAGGGCCCTATGAGCAGTTCTTC CASKFAGGPYEQFF
TRBJ2-7 . TRBV5-6 . TGTGCCAGCAGCTCATTAGCGGCTAGCTCCTACGAGCAGTACTTC CASSSLAASSYEQYF
TRBJ2-1 TRBD2 TRBV6-5 . TGTGCCAGCAGCTACCCGCTAGCGGGAGGGGGCAATGAGCAGTTCTTC CASSYPLAGGGNEQFF
TRBJ2-7 . TRBV12-5 . TGTGCTAGTGGCCGGTACGAGCAGTACTTC CASGRYEQYF
TRBJ2-5 . TRBV11-3 . TGTGCCAGCAGTCAAGGGGGGGTTACTAAAGAGACCCAGTACTTC CASSQGGVTKETQYF
TRBJ2-5 TRBD2 TRBV10-3 . TGTGCCATCAGATCGGGACTAGCGGTACAAGAGACCCAGTACTTC CAIRSGLAVQETQYF
TRBJ1-1 . TRBV5-4 . TGTGCCAGCAGCTTCCGGGATCTGAACACTGAAGCTTTCTTT CASSFRDLNTEAFF
TRBJ1-2 . TRBV6-4 few TGTGCCAGCAGTGGCGAAGGATCGGGCTACACCTTC CASSGEGSGYTF
TRBJ2-5 . TRBV6-1 . TGTGCCAGCAGTGAACAGGGATCGGAGACCCAGTACTTC CASSEQGSETQYF
TRBJ1-1 . TRBV6-1 . TGTGCCAGCAGTGAACGGGGGGAAGCTTTCTTT CASSERGEAFF
TRBJ1-1 . TRBV4-2 . TGTGCCAGCAGCCAGATGAACACTGAAGCTTTCTTT CASSQMNTEAFF
TRBJ2-1 . TRBV6-1 . TGTGCCAGCAGTACCTACAATGAGCAGTTCTTC CASSTYNEQFF
TRBJ2-5 TRBD1 TRBV5-4 once TGTGCCAGCAGCGTCGGGACAGGGGAAGAGACCCAGTACTTC CASSVGTGEETQYF
TRBJ1-5 . TRBV7-6 once TGTGCCAGCAGCTTAGCCCGAGATAACAATCAGCCCCAGCATTTT CASSLARDNNQPQHF
TRBJ2-7 . TRBV27 . TGTGCCAGCAGCCAACCGGGTATAAGTGTATACGAGCAGTACTTC CASSQPGISVYEQYF
TRBJ2-5 . TRBV19 . TGTGCCAGTAGTATAGCACGAACGGAGGCCCAGTACTTC CASSIARTEAQYF
TRBJ2-1 TRBD2 TRBV2 once TGTGCCAGCGAGCGGGGGGGTTACAATGAGCAGTTCTTC CASERGGYNEQFF
TRBJ2-5 . TRBV5-1 . TGCGCCAGCAGGGGGTCAGGGGAGACCCAGTACTTC CASRGSGETQYF
TRBJ1-5 . TRBV25-1 . TGTGCCAGCAGTGCCGCTGGGGGGAGCAATCAGCCCCAGCATTTT CASSAAGGSNQPQHF
TRBJ2-4 TRBD1 TRBV9 few TGTGCCAGCAGCGCCGGGACAGCGACCAACATTCAGTACTTC CASSAGTATNIQYF
TRBJ1-5 . TRBV4-1 . TGCGCCAGCAGCCAAGGAGGAAGCAATCAGCCCCAGCATTTT CASSQGGSNQPQHF
TRBJ2-2 . TRBV4-1 . TGCGCCAGCAGCCCCCGACAGGACACCGGGGAGCTGTTTTTT CASSPRQDTGELFF
TRBJ1-5 . TRBV10-3 . TGTGCCATCAGTGAGTCGAGGGGCCAGGCGAGCAATCAGCCCCAGCATTTT CAISESRGQASNQPQHF
TRBJ2-1 . TRBV6-5 . TGTGCCAGCACACACGGGGGACCTGAGTTCTTC CASTHGGPEFF
TRBJ2-3 TRBD1 TRBV4-1 . TGCGCCAGCAGCCAAGAGTTGGGACAGGGGGCGAATTCGGATACGCAGTATTTT CASSQELGQGANSDTQYF
TRBJ2-7 . TRBV19 . TGTGCCAGTAGTTCTTTTGAGGTCGGGTCCTACGAGCAGTACTTC CASSSFEVGSYEQYF
TRBJ2-1 . TRBV7-3 once TGTGCCAGCAGCTCCCCAACGAAGCATGAGCAGTTCTTC CASSSPTKHEQFF